This T cell receptor (beta chain) was sequenced during a study of CD8 T cells in ankylosing spondylitis. Study-level points and caveats: Clones tied to disease were said to be significantly enriched in matched ankylosing spondylitis synovial fluid. A motif of 8 or 9 highly homologous TCR beta variants was seen as apparently characteristic of ankylosing spondylitis blood.

Comments on this clonotype: Its antigen is undetermined.

Using quantitative 5'-RACE with molecular barcodes, the authors made TCR beta libraries. Via MiXCR, TCRdb re-called the 5' RACE reads, giving one row per CDR3 protein. This sample has approximately 260,000 distinct CDR3 sequences, with 8% to 9.5% found just once. Germline V gene lookup returns CDR1 SGHRS and CDR2 YFSETQ. Trimming shortened V by 4 bases and J by 1 base, and 11 bases separated the two germline ends. CDR3 length: 14 amino acids. This sequence originates from a male donor with ankylosing spondylitis or in good health (not recorded which). Specimen: blood, either unsorted or a sorted T cell fraction (not recorded which). The chain links TRBV5-1 to TRBJ1-1; D unresolved. The CDR3 here is CASSRTGENTEAFF. Here the CDR3 DNA reads TGCGCCAGCAGCCGGACCGGAGAGAACACTGAAGCTTTCTTT. Filled out from reference TRBV5-1 and TRBJ1-1, the complete variable domain reads KAGVTQTPRYLIKTRGQQVTLSCSPISGHRSVSWYQQTPGQGLQFLFEYFSETQRNKGNFPGRFSGRQFSNSRSEMNVSTLELGDSALYLCASSRTGENTEAFFGQGTRLTVV.